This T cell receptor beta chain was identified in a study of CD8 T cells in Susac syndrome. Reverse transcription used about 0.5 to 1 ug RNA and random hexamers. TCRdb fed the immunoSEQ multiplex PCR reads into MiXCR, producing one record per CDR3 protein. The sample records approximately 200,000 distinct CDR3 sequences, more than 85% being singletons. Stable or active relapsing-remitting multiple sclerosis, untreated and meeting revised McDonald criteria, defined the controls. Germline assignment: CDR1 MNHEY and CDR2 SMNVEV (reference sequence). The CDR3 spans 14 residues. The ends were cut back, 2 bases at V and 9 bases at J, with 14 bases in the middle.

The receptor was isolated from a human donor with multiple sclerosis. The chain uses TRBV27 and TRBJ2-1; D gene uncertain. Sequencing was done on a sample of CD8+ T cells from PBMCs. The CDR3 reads CASSLGLQQLEQFF. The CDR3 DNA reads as TGTGCCAGCAGTTTAGGTCTTCAGCAACTTGAGCAGTTCTTC.